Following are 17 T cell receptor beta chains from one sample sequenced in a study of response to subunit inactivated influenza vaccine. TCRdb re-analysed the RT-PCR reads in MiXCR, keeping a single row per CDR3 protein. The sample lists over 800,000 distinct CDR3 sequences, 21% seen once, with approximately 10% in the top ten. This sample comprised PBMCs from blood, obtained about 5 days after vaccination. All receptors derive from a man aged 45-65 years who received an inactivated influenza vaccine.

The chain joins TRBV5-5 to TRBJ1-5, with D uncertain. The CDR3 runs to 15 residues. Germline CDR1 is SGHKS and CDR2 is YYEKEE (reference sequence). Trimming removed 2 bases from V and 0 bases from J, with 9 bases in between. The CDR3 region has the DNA TGTGCCAGCAGCTTTGGTATGGGTAGCAATCAGCCCCAGCATTTT. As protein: CASSFGMGSNQPQHF.

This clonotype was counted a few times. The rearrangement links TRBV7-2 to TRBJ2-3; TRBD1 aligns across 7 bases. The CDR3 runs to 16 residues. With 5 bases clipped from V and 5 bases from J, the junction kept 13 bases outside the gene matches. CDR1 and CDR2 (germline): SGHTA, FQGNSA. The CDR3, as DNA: TGTGCCAGCAGCCCTAGACAGGGTGGTGCTCAAGATACGCAGTATTTT. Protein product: CASSPRQGGAQDTQYF.

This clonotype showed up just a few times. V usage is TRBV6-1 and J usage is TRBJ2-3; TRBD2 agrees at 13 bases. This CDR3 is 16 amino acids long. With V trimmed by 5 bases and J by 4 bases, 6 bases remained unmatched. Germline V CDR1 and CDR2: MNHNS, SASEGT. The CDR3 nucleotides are TGTGCCAGCAGTCCAGGACTAGCGGGGGTCCCAGATACGCAGTATTTT. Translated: CASSPGLAGVPDTQYF.

CDR3 DNA: TGTGCCAGCAGTTACAATACAGGGAGGACAGATACGCAGTATTTT. Its protein product is CASSYNTGRTDTQYF. The gene calls are TRBV6-5 and TRBJ2-3, with D possibly called TRBD1 or TRBD2 (6 bases each). V was clipped by 2 bases and J by 3 bases, with 12 bases between them. The CDR3 is 15 residues long. The germline CDR1 and CDR2 sequences are MNHEY and SVGAGI.

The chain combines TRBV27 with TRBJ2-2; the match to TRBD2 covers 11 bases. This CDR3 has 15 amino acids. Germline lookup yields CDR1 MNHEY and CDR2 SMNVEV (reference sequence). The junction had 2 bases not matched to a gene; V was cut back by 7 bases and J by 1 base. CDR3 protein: CASKLAGVNTGELFF. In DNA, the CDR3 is TGTGCCAGCAAACTAGCGGGAGTGAACACCGGGGAGCTGTTTTTT.

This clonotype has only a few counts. Here the CDR3 DNA reads TGCAGTGCTAGATCCACGTTACTAGCGGGAGGTTTGGACGAGCAGTACTTC. It yields the protein CSARSTLLAGGLDEQYF. This chain uses TRBV20-1 with TRBJ2-7; 12 bases agree with TRBD2. CDR1 and CDR2 (germline): DFQATT, SNEGSKA (reference sequence). Trimming took 2 bases from V and 5 from J; bases not matched to a gene: 13. The CDR3 is made up of 17 amino acids.

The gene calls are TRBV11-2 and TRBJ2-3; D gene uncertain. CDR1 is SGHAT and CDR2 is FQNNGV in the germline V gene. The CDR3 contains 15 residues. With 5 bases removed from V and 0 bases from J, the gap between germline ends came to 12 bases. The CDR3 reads CASSPYGLSTDTQYF. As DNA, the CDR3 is TGTGCCAGCAGCCCTTATGGGTTAAGCACAGATACGCAGTATTTT.

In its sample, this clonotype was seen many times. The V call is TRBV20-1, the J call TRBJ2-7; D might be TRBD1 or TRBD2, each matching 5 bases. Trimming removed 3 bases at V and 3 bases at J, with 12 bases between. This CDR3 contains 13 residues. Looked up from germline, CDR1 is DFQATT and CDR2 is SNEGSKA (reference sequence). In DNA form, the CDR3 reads TGCAGTGCTAGTGGGGGTTTAGGCTACGAGCAGTACTTC. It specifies CSASGGLGYEQYF.

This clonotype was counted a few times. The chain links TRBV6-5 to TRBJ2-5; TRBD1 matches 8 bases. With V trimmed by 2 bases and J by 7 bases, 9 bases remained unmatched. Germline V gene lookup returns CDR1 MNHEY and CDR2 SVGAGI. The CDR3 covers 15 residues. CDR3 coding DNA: TGTGCCAGCAGTTACACCCGGACAGGGTACGGGACCCAGTACTTC. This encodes CASSYTRTGYGTQYF.

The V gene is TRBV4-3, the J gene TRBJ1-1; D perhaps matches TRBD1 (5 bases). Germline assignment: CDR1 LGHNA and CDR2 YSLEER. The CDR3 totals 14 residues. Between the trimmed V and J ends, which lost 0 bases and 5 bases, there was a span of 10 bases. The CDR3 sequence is CASSQDRDGTEAFF. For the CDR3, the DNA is TGCGCCAGCAGCCAAGATAGGGACGGGACTGAAGCTTTCTTT.

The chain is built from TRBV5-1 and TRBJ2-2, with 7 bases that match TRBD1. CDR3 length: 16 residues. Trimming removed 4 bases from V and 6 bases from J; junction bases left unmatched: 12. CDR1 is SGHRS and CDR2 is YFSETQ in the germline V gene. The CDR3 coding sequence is TGCGCCAGCAGCGACAGACAGGGCGGAGGTGCCGGGGAGCTGTTTTTT. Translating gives CASSDRQGGGAGELFF.

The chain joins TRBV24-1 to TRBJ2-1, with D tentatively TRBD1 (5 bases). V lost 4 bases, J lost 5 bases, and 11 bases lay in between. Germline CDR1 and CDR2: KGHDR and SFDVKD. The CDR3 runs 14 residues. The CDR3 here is CATSEGRVDNEQFF. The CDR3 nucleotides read TGTGCCACCAGTGAGGGCAGGGTCGACAATGAGCAGTTCTTC.

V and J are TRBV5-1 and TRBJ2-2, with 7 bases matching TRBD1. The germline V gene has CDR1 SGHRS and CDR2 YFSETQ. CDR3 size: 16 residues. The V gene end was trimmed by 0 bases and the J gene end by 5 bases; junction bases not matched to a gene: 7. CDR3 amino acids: CASSLVVRGSTGELFF. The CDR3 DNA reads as TGCGCCAGCAGCTTGGTTGTCAGGGGGTCTACCGGGGAGCTGTTTTTT.

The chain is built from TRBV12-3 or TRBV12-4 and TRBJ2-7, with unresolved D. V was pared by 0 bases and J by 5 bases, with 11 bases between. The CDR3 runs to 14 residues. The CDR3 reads CASSLARGFHEQYF. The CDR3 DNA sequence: TGTGCCAGCAGTTTAGCGCGAGGTTTTCACGAGCAGTACTTC.

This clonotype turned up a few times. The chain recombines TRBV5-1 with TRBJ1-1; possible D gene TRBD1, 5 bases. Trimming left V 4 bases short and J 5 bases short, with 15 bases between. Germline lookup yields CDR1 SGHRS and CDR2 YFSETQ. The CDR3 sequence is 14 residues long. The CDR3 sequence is CASSLVGDVTEAFF. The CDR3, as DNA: TGCGCCAGCAGCCTTGTGGGGGATGTGACTGAAGCTTTCTTT. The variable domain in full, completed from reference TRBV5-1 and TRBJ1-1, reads KAGVTQTPRYLIKTRGQQVTLSCSPISGHRSVSWYQQTPGQGLQFLFEYFSETQRNKGNFPGRFSGRQFSNSRSEMNVSTLELGDSALYLCASSLVGDVTEAFFGQGTRLTVV.

As DNA, the CDR3 is TGTGCCACCAGCAGAGATAGGGCTAGCGGGCAAGAGACCCAGTACTTC. It codes for CATSRDRASGQETQYF. V is TRBV15 and J is TRBJ2-5; 8 bases are shared with TRBD2. Germline V gene lookup returns CDR1 LNHNV and CDR2 YYDKDF (reference sequence). The length of the CDR3 is 16 residues. V trimming: 0 bases; J trimming: 2 bases; junction bases outside the gene matches: 5. Looking up the rest from reference TRBV15 and TRBJ2-5 gives the full variable domain: DAMVIQNPRYQVTQFGKPVTLSCSQTLNHNVMYWYQQKSSQAPKLLFHYYDKDFNNEADTPDNFQSRRPNTSFCFLDIRSPGLGDTAMYLCATSRDRASGQETQYFGPGTRLLVL.

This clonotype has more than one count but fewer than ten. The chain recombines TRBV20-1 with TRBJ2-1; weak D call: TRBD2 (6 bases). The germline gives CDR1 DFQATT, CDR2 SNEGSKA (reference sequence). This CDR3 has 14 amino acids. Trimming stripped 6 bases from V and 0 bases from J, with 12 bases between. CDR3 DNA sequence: TGCAGTGCCCGGACTATGAGCTCCTACAATGAGCAGTTCTTC. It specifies CSARTMSSYNEQFF.